This entry is about one TCR beta chain. What it recognizes is unknown. The junction had 2 bases not matched to a gene; V was cut back by 6 bases and J by 1 base. The germline V gene has CDR1 MDHEN and CDR2 SYDVKM. The CDR3 length is 13 residues. The entry originates in a study of OX40 agonist ivuxolimab in advanced cancers. Study-level information: At doses from 0.01 to 10 mg/kg, patients were given intravenous ivuxolimab every 2 weeks. Whole-study findings and limits: Partial responders treated at 0.1-3.0 mg/kg exhibited clonal expansion among the lowest measured. Expanded peripheral T-cell antigen specificity went undetermined.

Sequenced by immunoSEQ multiplex PCR; TCRdb stores in-frame clones only, minus some. The sample shows about 9,500 clones, roughly 64% of them seen only once. The chain joins TRBV28 to TRBJ1-2, with 7 nucleotides matching TRBD1. Sequenced material: CD4+ or CD8+ T cells sorted from blood, taken in a trial of the OX40 agonist ivuxolimab. This TCR derives from an adult with an advanced solid tumor such as melanoma, head and neck, liver or kidney cancer. CDR3 sequence (DNA): TGTGCCAGCAGGGGACAGATTAACTATGGCTACACCTTC. Translating it yields CASRGQINYGYTF.